This T cell receptor (beta chain) was recorded in a study of cytomegalovirus exposure and HLA in healthy donors. About the research overall: A data release that came early held approximately 92 million unique TCRs from HLA-typed donors. Membership in the Caucasian-associated ancestry cluster was found for around 81% of nearly 400 genotyped donors.

This CDR3 spans 15 amino acids. Trimming pared 5 bases from V and 3 bases from J, leaving 11 bases between. Germline V CDR1 and CDR2: MNHEY, SVGAGI. The PCR ran on 60 Vbeta and 13 Jbeta primers. This table comes from immunoSEQ multiplex PCR, and its TCRdb copy is limited to in-frame clones, with some not included. The sample includes about 94,000 clones, about four fifths of them seen just once. General observations from the study: Using the classifier, cytomegalovirus status was reportedly diagnosed with high specificity and sensitivity. The authors reported that TCR beta sequences could predict HLA-A and HLA-B alleles. These predictions were accurate for most subjects in the first cohort.

This clone was picked up one time. Its specificity is unknown. The sequence came from a human donor in good health. Sequenced input: PBMCs. This chain links TRBV6-5 with TRBJ2-6; D is perhaps TRBD1 (5 bases). The DNA for the CDR3 is TGTGCCAGCAGTAGGGCAGGGATTGGGGCCAACGTCCTGACTTTC. Its translation: CASSRAGIGANVLTF.